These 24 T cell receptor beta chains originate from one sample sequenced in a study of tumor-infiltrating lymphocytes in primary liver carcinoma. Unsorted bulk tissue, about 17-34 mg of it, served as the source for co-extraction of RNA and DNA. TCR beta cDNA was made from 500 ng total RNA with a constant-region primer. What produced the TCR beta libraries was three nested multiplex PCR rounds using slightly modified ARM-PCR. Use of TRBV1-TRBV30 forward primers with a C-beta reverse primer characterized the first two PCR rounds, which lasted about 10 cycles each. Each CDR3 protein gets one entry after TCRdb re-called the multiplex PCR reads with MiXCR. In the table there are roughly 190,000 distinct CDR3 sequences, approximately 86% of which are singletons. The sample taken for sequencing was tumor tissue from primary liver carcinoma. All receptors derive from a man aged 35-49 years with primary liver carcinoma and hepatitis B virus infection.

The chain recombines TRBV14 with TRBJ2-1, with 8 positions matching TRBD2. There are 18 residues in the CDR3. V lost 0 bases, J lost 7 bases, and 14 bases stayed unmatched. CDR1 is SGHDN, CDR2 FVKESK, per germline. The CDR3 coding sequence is TGTGCCAGCAGCCAAGAGGGGACTAGTGGGAACCCCCATAATGAGCAGTTCTTC. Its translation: CASSQEGTSGNPHNEQFF.

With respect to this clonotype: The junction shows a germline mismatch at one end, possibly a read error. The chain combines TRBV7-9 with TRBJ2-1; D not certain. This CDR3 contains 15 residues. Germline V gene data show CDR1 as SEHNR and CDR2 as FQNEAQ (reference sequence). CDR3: CASSSERTNYNEHFF. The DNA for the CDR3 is TGTGCCAGCAGCTCGGAACGGACCAATTACAATGAGCACTTCTTC.

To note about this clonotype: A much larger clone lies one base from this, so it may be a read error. The CDR3 protein is CASSPTRRTSGIRETQYF. DNA of the CDR3: TGTGCCAGCAGCCCTACCCGTCGGACTAGCGGGATAAGGGAGACCCAGTACTTC. This sequence joins TRBV6-2 or TRBV6-3 and TRBJ2-5, with TRBD2 matching over 12 bases. Germline CDR1 reads MNHEY; CDR2 reads SVGEGT. This CDR3 has 18 residues. Trimming took 6 bases from V and 5 from J; bases not matched to a gene: 16.

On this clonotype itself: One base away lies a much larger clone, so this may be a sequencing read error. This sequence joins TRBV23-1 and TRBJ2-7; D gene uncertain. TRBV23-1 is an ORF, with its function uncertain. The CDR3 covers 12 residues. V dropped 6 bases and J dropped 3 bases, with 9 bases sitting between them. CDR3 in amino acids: CASRLRFYEQYF. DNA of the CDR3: TGCGCCAGCAGGCTGAGATTCTACGAGCAGTACTTC.

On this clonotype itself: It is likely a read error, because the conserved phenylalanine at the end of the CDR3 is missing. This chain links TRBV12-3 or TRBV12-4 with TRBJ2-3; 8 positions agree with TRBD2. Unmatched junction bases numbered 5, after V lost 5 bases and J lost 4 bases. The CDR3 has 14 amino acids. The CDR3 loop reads CASSHGTRPDTQYS. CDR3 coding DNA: TGTGCCAGCAGTCACGGGACTAGGCCAGATACGCAGTATTCA.

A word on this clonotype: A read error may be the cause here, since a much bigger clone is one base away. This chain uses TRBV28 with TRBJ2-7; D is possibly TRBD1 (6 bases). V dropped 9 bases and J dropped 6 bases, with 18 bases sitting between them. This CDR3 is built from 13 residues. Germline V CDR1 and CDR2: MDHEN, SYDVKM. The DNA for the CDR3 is TGTGCCAGTGCAGGGACACGTTTCAGCGAGCAGTACTTC. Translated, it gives CASAGTRFSEQYF. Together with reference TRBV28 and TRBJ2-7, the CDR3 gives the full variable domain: DVKVTQSSRYLVKRTGEKVFLECVQDMDHENMFWYRQDPGLGLRLIYFSYDVKMKEKGDIPEGYSVSREKKERFSLILESASTNQTSMYLCASAGTRFSEQYFGPGTRLTVT.

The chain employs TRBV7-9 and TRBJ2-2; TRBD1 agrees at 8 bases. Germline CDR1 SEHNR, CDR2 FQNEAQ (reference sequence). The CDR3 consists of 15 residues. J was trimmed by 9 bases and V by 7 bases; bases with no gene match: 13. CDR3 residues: CASTPGQAETWELFF. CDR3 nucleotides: TGTGCCAGCACACCGGGACAGGCGGAGACCTGGGAGCTGTTTTTT.

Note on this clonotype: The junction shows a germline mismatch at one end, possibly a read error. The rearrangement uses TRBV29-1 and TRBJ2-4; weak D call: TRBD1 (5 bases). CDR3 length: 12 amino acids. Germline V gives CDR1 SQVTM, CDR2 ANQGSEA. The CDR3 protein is CSVLHGQGIKYF. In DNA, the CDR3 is TGCAGCGTACTTCACGGGCAGGGCATTAAGTACTTC.

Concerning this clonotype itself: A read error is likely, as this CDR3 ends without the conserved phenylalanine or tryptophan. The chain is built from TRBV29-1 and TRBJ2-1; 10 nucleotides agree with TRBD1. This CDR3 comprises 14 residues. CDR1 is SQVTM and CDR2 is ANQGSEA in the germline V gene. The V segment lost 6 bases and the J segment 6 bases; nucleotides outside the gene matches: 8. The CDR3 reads CSVDGTGESNEQFY. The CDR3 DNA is TGCAGCGTCGACGGGACAGGGGAGAGCAATGAGCAGTTCTAC.

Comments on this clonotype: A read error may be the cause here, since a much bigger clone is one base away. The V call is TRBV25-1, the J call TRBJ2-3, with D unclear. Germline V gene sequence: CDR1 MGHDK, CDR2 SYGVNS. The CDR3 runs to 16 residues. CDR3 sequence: CANSEYIGASADTQYF. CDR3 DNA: TGTGCCAACAGTGAATATATCGGAGCCAGCGCAGATACGCAGTATTTT.

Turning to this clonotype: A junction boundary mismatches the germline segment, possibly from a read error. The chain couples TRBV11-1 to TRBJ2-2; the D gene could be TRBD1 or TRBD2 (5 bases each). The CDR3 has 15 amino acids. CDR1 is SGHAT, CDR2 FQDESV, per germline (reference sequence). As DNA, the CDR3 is TGTGCCAGCAGCTCGGGGCAGACTAACATCGGGGAGCTGTTTTTT. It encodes CASSSGQTNIGELFF.

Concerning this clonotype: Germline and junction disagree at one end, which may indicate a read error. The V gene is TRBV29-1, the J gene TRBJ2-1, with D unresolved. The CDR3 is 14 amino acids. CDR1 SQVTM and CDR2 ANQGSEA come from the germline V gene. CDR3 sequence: CSVETDPSLNEQIF. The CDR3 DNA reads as TGCAGCGTTGAAACGGACCCTAGTTTGAATGAGCAGATCTTC.

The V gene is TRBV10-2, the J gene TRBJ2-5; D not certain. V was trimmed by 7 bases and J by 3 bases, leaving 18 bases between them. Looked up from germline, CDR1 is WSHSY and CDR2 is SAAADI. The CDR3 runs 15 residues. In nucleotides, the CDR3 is TGCGCCAGCACACTCAGTCTTGCGTTAGAAGAGACCCAGTACTTC. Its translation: CASTLSLALEETQYF.

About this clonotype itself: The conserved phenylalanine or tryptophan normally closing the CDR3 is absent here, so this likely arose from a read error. The CDR3 is CSVGAIGRPDTQYY. The CDR3 coding sequence is TGCAGCGTCGGGGCCATCGGGAGGCCAGATACGCAGTATTAT. The chain recombines TRBV29-1 with TRBJ2-3; 7 nucleotides line up with TRBD2. Per the germline V gene, CDR1 is SQVTM and CDR2 is ANQGSEA. CDR3 length: 14 amino acids. V lost 6 bases and J lost 4; bases outside the gene matches: 10.

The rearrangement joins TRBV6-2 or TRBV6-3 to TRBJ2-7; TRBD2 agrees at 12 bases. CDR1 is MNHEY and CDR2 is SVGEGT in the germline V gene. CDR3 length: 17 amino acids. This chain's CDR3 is CVNCYDGRTSGIYEQYF. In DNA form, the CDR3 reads TGTGTCAACTGTTACGATGGGAGGACTAGCGGGATCTACGAGCAGTACTTC.

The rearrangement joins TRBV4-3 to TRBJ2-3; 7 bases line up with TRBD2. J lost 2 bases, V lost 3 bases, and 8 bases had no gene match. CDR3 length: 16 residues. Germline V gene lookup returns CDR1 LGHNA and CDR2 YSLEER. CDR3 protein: CASSQGSSGSTDTQYF. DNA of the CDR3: TGCGCCAGCAGCCAGGGGAGTAGCGGGTCCACAGATACGCAGTATTTT.

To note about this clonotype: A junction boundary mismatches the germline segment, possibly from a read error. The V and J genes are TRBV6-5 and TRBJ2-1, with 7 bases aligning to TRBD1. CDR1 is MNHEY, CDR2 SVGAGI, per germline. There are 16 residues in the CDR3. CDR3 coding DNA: TGTGCCAGTAGAACTAAAGGGGGCCCGATTCGCGGTGAGGAGTTCTTC. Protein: CASRTKGGPIRGEEFF.

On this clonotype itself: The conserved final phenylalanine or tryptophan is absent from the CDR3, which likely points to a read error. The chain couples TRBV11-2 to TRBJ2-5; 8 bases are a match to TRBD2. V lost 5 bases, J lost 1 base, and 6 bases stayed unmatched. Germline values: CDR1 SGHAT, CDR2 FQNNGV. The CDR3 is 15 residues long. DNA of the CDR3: TGTGCCAGCAGCCTGGGACTAGGAGGCCAAGAGACCCAGTACGTC. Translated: CASSLGLGGQETQYV.

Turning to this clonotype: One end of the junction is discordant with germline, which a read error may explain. CDR3 amino acids: CASSLVGREMDTQYF. CDR3 in DNA: TGTGCCAGTAGCTTGGTTGGCAGGGAGATGGATACGCAGTATTTT. The chain uses TRBV5-5 and TRBJ2-3; possibly TRBD1 or TRBD2 for D (5 bases each). CDR3 length: 15 residues. Germline V CDR1 and CDR2: SGHKS, YYEKEE (reference sequence).

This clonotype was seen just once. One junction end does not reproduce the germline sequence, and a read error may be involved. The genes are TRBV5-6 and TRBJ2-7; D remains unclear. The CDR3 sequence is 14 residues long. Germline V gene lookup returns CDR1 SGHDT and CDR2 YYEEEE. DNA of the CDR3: TGTACCAGCAGCTTATGGGGAAGCTCCTACGAGGAGTACTTC. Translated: CTSSLWGSSYEEYF.

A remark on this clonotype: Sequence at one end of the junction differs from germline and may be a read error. CDR3 bases: TGTACCAGCAGTTTAAAAGTGATGCGGTTCTTC. Translated, it gives CTSSLKVMRFF. The chain is built from TRBV28 and TRBJ2-1; D is unclear. The CDR3 is made up of 11 amino acids. The germline V gene encodes CDR1 MDHEN and CDR2 SYDVKM.

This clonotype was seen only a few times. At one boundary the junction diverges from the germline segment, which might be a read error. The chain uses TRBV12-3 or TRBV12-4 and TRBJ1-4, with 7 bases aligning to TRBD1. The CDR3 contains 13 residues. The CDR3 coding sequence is TGTGCCAGCAGTATCTCCGGGACAGAAAAACTTTTTTTT. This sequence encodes CASSISGTEKLFF.

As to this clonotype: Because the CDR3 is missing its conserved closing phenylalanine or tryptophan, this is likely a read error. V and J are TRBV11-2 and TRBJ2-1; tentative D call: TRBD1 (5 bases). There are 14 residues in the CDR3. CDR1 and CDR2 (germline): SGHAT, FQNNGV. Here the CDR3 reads CASRLGVLNNEQFL. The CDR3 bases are TGTGCCAGCAGGTTAGGGGTGTTGAACAATGAGCAGTTCCTC.

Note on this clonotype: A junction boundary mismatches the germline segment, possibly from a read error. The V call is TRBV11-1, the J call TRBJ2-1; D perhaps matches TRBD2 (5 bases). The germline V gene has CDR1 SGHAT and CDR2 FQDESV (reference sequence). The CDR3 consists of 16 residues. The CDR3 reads CVSCPRVADSYNEQFF. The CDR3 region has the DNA TGTGTCAGCTGCCCCCGGGTGGCGGACTCCTACAACGAGCAGTTCTTC.